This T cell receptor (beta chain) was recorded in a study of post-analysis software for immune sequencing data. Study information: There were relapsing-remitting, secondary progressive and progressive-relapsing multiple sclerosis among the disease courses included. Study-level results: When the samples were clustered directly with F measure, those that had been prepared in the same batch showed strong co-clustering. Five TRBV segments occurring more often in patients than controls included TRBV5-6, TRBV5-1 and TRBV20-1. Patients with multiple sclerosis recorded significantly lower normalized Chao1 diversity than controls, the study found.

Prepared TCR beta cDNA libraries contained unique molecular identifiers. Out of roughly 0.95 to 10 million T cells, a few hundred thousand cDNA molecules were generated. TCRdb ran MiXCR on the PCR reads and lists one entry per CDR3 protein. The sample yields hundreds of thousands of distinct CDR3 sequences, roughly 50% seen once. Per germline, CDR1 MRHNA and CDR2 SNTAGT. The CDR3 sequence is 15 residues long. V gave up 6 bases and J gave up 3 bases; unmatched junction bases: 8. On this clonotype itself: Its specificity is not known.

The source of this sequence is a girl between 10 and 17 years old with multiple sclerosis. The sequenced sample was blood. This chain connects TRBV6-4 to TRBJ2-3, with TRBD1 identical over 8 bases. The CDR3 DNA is TGTGCCAGCAGCATTCAGGGGGCGAGGACAGATACGCAGTATTTT. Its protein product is CASSIQGARTDTQYF.